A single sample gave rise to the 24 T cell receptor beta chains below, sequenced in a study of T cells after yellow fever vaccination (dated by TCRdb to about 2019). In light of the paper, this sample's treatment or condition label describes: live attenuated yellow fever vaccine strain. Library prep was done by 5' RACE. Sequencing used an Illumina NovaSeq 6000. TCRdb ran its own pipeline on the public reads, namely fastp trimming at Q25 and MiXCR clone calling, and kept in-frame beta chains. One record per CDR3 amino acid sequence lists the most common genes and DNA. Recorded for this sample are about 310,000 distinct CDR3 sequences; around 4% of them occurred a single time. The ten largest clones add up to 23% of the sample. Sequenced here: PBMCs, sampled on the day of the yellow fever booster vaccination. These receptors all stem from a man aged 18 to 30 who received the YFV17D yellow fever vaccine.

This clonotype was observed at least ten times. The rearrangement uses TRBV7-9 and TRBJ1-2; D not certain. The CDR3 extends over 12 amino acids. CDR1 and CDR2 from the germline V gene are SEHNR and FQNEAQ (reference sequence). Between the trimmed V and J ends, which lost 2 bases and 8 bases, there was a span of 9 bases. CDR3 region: CASSLRGGGYTF. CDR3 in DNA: TGTGCCAGCAGCTTAAGAGGCGGGGGCTACACCTTC.

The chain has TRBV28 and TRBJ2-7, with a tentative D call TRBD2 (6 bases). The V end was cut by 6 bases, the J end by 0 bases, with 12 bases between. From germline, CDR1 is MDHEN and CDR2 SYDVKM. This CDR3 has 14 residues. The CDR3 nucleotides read TGTGCCAGCAGGCGTCTTAGCGGCTCCTACGAGCAGTACGTC. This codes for CASRRLSGSYEQYV.

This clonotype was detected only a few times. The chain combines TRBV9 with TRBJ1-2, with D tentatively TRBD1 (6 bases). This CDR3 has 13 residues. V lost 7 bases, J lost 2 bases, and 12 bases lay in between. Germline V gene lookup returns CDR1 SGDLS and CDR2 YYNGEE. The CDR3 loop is CASGHRENYGYTF. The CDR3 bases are TGTGCCAGCGGCCACAGGGAGAACTATGGCTACACCTTC.

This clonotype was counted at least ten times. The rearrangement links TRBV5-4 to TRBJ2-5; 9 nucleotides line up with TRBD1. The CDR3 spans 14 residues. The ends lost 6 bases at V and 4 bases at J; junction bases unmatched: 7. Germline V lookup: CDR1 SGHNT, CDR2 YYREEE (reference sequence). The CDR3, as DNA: TGTGCCAGCACCAAACAGGGGGCGGGAGAGACCCAGTACTTC. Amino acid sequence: CASTKQGAGETQYF.

CDR3 sequence reads: CASSISLATPNVLTF. CDR3 sequence (DNA): TGTGCCAGTAGTATATCCCTAGCGACCCCCAACGTCCTGACTTTC. The chain uses TRBV19 and TRBJ2-6, with TRBD2 as a possible D gene (6 bases). Germline CDR1 and CDR2: LNHDA and SQIVND (reference sequence). The CDR3 length is 15 residues. The V end lost 2 bases, the J end lost 8 bases, and 13 bases lay between the germline ends.

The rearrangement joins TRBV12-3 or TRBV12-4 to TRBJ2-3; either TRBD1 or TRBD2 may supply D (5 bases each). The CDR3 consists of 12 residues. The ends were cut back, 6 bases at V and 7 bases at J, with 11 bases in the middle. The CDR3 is CASRPGTHTQYF. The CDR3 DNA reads TGTGCCAGCAGACCCGGGACCCATACGCAGTATTTT.

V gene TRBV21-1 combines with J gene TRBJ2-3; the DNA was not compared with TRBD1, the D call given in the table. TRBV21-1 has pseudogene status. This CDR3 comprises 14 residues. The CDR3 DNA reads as TGTGCCAGCAGCAACGCGGGGGGAGCAGATACGCAGTATTTT. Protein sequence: CASSNAGGADTQYF.

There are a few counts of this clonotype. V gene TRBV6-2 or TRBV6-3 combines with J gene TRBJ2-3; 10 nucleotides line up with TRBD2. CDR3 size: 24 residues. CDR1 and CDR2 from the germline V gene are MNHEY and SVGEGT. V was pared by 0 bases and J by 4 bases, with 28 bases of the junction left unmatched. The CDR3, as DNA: TGTGCCAGCAGTTACTCGAGGTCGCGTCGGAGCGGGGGGGTTTTAGACCTCCCAGCAGATACGCAGTATTTT. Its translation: CASSYSRSRRSGGVLDLPADTQYF.

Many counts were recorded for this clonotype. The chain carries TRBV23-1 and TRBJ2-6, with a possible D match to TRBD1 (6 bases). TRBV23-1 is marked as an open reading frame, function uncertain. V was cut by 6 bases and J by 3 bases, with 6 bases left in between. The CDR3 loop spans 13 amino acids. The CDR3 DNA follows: TGCGCCAGCAGACAGGGTGGGGCCAACGTCCTGACTTTC. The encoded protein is CASRQGGANVLTF.

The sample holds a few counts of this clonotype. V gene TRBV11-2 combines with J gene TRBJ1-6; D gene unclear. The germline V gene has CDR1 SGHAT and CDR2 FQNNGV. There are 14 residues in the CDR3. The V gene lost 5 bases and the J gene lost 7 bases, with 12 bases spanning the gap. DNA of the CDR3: TGTGCCAGCAGCCCCGGTTTGCCCAATTCACCCCTCCACTTT. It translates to CASSPGLPNSPLHF.

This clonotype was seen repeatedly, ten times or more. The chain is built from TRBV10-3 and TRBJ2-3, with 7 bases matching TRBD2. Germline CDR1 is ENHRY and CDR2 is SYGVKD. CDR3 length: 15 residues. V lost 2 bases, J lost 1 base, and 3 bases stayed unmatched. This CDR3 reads CAISERGEGTDTQYF. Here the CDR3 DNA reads TGTGCCATCAGTGAGCGGGGGGAGGGCACAGATACGCAGTATTTT.

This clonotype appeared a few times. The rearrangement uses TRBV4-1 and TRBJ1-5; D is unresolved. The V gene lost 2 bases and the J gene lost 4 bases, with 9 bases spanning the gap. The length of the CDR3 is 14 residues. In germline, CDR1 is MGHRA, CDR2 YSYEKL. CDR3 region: CASSQFGVNQPQHF. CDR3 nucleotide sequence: TGCGCCAGCAGCCAATTCGGGGTAAATCAGCCCCAGCATTTT.

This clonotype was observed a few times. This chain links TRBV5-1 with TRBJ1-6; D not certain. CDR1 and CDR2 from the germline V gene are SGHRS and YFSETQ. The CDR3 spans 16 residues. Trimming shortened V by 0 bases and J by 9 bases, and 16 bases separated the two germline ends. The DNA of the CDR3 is TGCGCCAGCAGCTTGGTAGGTGCAGGTAGCATTTCACCCCTCCACTTT. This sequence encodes CASSLVGAGSISPLHF. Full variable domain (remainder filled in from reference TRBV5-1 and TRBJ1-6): KAGVTQTPRYLIKTRGQQVTLSCSPISGHRSVSWYQQTPGQGLQFLFEYFSETQRNKGNFPGRFSGRQFSNSRSEMNVSTLELGDSALYLCASSLVGAGSISPLHFGNGTRLTVT.

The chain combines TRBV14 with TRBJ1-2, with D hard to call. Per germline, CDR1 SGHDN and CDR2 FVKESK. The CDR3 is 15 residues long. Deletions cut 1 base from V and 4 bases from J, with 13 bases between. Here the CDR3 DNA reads TGTGCCAGCAGCCAAGGAGTTGCGAAACTCTATGGCTACACCTTC. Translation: CASSQGVAKLYGYTF.

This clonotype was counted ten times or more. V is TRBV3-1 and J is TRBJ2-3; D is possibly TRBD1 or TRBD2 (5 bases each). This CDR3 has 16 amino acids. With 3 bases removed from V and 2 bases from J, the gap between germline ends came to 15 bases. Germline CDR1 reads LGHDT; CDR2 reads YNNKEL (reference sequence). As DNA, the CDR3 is TGTGCCAGCAGCCAGTTACCGGGACGGGTCACAGATACGCAGTATTTT. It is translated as CASSQLPGRVTDTQYF.

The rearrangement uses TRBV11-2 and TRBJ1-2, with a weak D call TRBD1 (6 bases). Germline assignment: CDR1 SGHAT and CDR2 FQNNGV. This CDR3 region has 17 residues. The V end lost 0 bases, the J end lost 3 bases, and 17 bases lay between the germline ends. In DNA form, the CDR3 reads TGTGCCAGCAGCTTAGATCTGGAAACAGGGTGGCACTATGGCTACACCTTC. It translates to CASSLDLETGWHYGYTF.

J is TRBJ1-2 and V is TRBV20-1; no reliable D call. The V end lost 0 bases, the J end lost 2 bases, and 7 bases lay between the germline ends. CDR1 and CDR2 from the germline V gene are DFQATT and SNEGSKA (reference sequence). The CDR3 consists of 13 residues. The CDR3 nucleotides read TGCAGTGCTAGAGATGAGGGCAACTATGGCTACACCTTC. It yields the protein CSARDEGNYGYTF.

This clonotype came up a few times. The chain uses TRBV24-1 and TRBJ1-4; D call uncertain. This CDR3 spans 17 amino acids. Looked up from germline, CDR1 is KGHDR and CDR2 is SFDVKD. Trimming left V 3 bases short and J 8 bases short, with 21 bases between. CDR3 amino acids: CATSDNGGEDKGEKLFF. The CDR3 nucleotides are TGTGCCACCAGTGATAACGGCGGGGAGGATAAAGGGGAAAAACTGTTTTTT.

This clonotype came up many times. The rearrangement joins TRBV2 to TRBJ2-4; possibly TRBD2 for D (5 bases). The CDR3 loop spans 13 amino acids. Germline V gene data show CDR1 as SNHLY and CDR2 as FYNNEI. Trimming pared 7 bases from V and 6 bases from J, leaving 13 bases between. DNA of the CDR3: TGTGCCAGCACCCCGGAACGGGGAAACATTCAGTACTTC. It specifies CASTPERGNIQYF.

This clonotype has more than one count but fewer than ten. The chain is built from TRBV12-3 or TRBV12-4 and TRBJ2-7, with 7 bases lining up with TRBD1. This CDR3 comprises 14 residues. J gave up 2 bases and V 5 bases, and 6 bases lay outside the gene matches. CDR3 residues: CASSRQGDPYEQYF. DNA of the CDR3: TGTGCCAGCAGTCGCCAGGGGGACCCCTACGAGCAGTACTTC.

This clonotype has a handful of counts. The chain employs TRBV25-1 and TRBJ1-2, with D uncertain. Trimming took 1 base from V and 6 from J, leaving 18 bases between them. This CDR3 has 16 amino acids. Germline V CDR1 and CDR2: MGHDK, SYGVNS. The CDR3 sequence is CASSESGLPPPNGYTF. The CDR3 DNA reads TGTGCCAGCAGTGAATCCGGTCTGCCCCCACCAAATGGCTACACCTTC.

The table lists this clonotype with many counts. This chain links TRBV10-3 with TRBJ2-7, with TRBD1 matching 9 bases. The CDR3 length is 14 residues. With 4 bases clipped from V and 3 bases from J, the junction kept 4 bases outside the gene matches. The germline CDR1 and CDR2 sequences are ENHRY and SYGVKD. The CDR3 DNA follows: TGTGCCATCAGTGGGACAGGGGATTACTACGAGCAGTACTTC. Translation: CAISGTGDYYEQYF.

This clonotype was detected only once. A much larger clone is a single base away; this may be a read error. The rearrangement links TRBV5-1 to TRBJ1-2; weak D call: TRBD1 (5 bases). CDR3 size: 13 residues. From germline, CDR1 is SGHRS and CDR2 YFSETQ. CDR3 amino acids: CASSRDSNSGYTF. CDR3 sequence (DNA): TGCGCCAGCAGCCGTGACAGCAACTCTGGCTACACCTTC.

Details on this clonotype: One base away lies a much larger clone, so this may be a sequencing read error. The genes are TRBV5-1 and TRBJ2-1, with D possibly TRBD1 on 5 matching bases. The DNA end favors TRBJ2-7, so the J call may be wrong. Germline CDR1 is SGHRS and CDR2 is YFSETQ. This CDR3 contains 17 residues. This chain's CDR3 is CASSQGGPQTVHNEQYF. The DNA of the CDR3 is TGCGCCAGCAGCCAGGGCGGCCCCCAGACAGTCCACAATGAGCAGTACTTC.